These 5 T cell receptor beta chains came from one sample sequenced in a study of CD8+CD57+ T cells in acquired aplastic anemia (dated by TCRdb to the late 2010s). The listed sequencing device is Illumina HiSeq 2000. Profiling of TCR beta VDJ combinations and CDR3 sequences used genomic DNA as the template. TCRdb redid the processing of the public reads, applying fastp at Q25 and MiXCR, and retained in-frame beta chains. When rows share a CDR3 protein, they turn into one entry using the most common DNA and genes. This sample holds about 470,000 distinct CDR3 sequences; roughly 34% were observed only once. The ten top clones hold about 0.8% of the sample. Expansion of CD8+CD57+ cells had been shown by flow cytometry in the patients chosen for sequencing. The sequenced material came from sorted CD4+, CD8+, or CD8+CD57+ T cells (not recorded which) from PBMCs. These receptors were collected from a human donor with aplastic anemia.

The table lists this clonotype with many counts. This rearrangement joins TRBV20-1 to TRBJ2-7, with D possibly matching TRBD1 (5 bases). Trimming stripped 4 bases from V and 3 bases from J, with 16 bases between. This CDR3 has 14 residues. The V gene's germline CDR1 is DFQATT and CDR2 SNEGSKA (reference sequence). CDR3 DNA sequence: TGCAGTGCTACCCCCGTGTCCCAGGGCTACGAGCAGTACTTC. This translates into CSATPVSQGYEQYF.

This clonotype has at least ten counts. This chain connects TRBV9 to TRBJ1-6, with 10 bases matching TRBD1. V shed 0 bases and J 10 bases; nucleotides not matched to a gene: 10. The germline V gene has CDR1 SGDLS and CDR2 YYNGEE. This CDR3 has 17 residues. The CDR3 sequence: CASSVGGTGDEGSPLHF. The CDR3 DNA reads as TGTGCCAGCAGCGTAGGGGGGACAGGGGACGAGGGCTCACCCCTCCACTTT.

Only a few counts were recorded for this clonotype. V gene TRBV6-4 combines with J gene TRBJ2-3; 11 bases are shared with TRBD2. After removal of 3 bases from V and 4 bases from J, the junction contained 12 bases not matched to a gene. CDR1 and CDR2 from the germline V gene are MRHNA and SNTAGT. CDR3 size: 18 residues. In DNA, the CDR3 is TGTGCCAGCAGTGAGTCTAGCGGGGGGATTAGTAGGTCAGATACGCAGTATTTT. This encodes CASSESSGGISRSDTQYF.

This rearrangement joins TRBV30 to TRBJ2-7, with 7 bases that match TRBD2. Germline CDR1 GTSNPN, CDR2 SVGIG (reference sequence). Losses at the gene ends were 0 bases for V and 3 bases for J; bases not matched to a gene: 8. CDR3 length equals 15 residues. The CDR3 here is CAWSVRRGIVYEQYF. For the CDR3, the DNA is TGTGCCTGGAGTGTGCGGCGGGGGATAGTCTACGAGCAGTACTTC.

The V gene is TRBV6-1, the J gene TRBJ1-1; D is perhaps TRBD1 (5 bases). The CDR3 spans 16 residues. V gave up 8 bases and J gave up 5 bases, with 24 bases separating them. Germline V gene data show CDR1 as MNHNS and CDR2 as SASEGT. DNA for the CDR3: TGTGCCAGCCAAAACATGGGGGGGTCGCCGAGGACTGAAGCTTTCTTT. It yields the protein CASQNMGGSPRTEAFF.